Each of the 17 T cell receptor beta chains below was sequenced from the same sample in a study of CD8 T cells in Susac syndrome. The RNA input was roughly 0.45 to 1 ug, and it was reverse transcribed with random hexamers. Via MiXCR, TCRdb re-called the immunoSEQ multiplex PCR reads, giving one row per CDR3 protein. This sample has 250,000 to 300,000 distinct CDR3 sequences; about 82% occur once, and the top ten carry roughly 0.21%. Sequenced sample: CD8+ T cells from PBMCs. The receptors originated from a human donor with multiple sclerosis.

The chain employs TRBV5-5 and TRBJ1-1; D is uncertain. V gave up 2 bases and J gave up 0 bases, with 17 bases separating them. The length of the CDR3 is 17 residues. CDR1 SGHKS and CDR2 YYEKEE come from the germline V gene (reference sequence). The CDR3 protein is CASSFYEVGLMNTEAFF. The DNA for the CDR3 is TGTGCCAGCAGCTTTTACGAGGTGGGTCTTATGAACACTGAAGCTTTCTTT.

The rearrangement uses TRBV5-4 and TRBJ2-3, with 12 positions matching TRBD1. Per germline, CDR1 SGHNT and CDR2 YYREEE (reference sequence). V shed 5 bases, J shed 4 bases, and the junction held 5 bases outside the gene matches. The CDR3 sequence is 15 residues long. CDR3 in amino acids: CASRHGTGGADTQYF. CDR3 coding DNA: TGTGCCAGCAGACATGGGACAGGGGGCGCAGATACGCAGTATTTT.

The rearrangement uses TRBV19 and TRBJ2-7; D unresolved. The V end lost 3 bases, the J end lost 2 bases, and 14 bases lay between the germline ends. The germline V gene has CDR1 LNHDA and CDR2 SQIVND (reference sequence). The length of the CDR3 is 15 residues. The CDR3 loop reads CASSISPDGAYEQYF. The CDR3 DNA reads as TGTGCCAGTAGTATTAGTCCGGACGGTGCCTACGAGCAGTACTTC.

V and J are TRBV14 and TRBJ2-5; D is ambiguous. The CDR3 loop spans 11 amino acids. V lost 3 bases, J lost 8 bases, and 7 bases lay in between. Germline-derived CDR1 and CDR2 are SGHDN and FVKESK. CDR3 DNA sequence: TGTGCCAGCAGCCAGGCGGCCACCCAGTACTTC. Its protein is CASSQAATQYF.

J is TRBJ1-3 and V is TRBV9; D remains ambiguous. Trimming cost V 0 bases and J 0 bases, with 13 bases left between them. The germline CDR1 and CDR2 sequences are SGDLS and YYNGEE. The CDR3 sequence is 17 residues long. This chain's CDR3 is CASSVEAVTISGNTIYF. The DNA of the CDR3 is TGTGCCAGCAGCGTAGAGGCAGTCACCATCTCTGGAAACACCATATATTTT.

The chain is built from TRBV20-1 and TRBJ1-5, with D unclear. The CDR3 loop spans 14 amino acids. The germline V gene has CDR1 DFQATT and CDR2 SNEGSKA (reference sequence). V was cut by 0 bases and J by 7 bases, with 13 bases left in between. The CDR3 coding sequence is TGCAGTGCTAGAGATCGGGGTTCGGGACAGCCCCAGCATTTT. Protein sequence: CSARDRGSGQPQHF.

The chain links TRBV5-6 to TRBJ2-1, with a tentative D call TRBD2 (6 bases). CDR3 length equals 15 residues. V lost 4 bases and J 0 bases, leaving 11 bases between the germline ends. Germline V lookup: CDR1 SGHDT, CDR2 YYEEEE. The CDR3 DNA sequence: TGTGCCAGCAGCGAGCGGGTTTCCTCCTACAATGAGCAGTTCTTC. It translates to CASSERVSSYNEQFF.

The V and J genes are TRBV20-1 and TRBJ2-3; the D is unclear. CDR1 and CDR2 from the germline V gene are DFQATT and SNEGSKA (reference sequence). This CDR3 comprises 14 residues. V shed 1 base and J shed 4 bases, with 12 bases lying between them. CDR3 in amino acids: CSARVVGWSDTQYF. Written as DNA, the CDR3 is TGCAGTGCTAGAGTGGTGGGTTGGTCAGATACGCAGTATTTT.

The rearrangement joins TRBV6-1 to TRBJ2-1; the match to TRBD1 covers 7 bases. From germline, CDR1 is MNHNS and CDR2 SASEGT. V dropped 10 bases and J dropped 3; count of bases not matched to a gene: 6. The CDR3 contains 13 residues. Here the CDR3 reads CATRTGDYNEQFF. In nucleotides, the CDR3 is TGTGCCACCCGGACAGGAGACTACAATGAGCAGTTCTTC.

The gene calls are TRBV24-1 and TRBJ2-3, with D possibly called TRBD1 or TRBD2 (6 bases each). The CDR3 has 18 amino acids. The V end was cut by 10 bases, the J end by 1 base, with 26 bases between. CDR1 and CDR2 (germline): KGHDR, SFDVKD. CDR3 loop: CATPDGGQREWGTDTQYF. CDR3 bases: TGTGCCACTCCAGATGGGGGGCAACGGGAGTGGGGCACAGATACGCAGTATTTT.

The CDR3 region is CASSFLKFTGELFF. The DNA for the CDR3 is TGTGCCAGCAGCTTTCTGAAATTTACCGGGGAGCTGTTTTTT. This chain connects TRBV7-9 to TRBJ2-2; D not certain. V lost 3 bases and J 5 bases, leaving 10 bases between the germline ends. This CDR3 is built from 14 residues. Germline loops: CDR1 SEHNR, CDR2 FQNEAQ (reference sequence).

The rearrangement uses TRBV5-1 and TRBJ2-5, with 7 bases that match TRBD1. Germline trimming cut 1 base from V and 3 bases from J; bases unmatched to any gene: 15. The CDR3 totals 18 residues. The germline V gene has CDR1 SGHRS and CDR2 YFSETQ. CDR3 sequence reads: CASSLFPPGRDSEETQYF. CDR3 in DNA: TGCGCCAGCAGCTTGTTCCCCCCAGGTAGGGACAGCGAAGAGACCCAGTACTTC.

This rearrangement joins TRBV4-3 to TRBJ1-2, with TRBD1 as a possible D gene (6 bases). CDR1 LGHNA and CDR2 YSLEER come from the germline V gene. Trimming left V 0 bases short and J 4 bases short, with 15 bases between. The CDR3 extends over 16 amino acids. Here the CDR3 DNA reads TGCGCCAGCAGCCAAGACAGGGGCGGCATTGCCTATGGCTACACCTTC. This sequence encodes CASSQDRGGIAYGYTF.

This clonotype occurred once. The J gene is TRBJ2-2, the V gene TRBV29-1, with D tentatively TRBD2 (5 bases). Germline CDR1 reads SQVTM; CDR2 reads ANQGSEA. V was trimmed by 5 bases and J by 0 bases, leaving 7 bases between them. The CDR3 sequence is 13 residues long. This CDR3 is CSVTGANTGELFF. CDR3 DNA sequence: TGCAGCGTTACCGGGGCGAACACCGGGGAGCTGTTTTTT.

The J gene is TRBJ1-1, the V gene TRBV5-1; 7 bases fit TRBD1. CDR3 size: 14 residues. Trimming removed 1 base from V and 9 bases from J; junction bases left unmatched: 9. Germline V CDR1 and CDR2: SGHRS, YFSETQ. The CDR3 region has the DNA TGCGCCAGCAGCTTGAGGGTGGGGGACAGTAAAGCTTTCTTT. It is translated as CASSLRVGDSKAFF.

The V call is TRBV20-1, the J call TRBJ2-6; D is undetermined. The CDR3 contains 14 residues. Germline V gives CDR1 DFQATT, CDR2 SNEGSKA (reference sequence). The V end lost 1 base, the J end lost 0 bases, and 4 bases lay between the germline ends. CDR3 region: CSARADSGANVLTF. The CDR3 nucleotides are TGCAGTGCTAGAGCAGACTCTGGGGCCAACGTCCTGACTTTC.

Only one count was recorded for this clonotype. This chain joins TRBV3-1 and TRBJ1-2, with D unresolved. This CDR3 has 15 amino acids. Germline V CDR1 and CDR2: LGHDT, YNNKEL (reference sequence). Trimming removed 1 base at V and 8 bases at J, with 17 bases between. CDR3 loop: CASSQGEGHPGGYTF. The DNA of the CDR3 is TGTGCCAGCAGCCAAGGAGAAGGTCACCCCGGGGGCTACACCTTC.